This T cell receptor beta chain was profiled in a study of beta chain features in type 1 diabetes. The study's findings and limits: Among patients with Type 1 diabetes, TCRB CDR3s were moderately but significantly shorter in every one of the four CD4+ subsets. It was among patients, rather than healthy donors, that naive, central memory and Treg TCRB repertoires appeared more similar. Small HLA sub-analyses could not settle whether HLA shapes TCRB rearrangement.

Reverse transcribing all isolated RNA meant expressed TCRB transcripts were sequenced. Sequenced by immunoSEQ multiplex PCR; TCRdb stores in-frame clones only, minus some. The data hold 600,000 to 700,000 clones, with about an eighth observed a single time. Averaging around 110 mL, one heparinised blood draw came from each individual donor. All of the sorted populations showed purity greater than 95%. The table lists this clone with a few counts. Its cognate antigen is unknown. V shed 3 bases and J shed 3 bases, with 12 bases lying between them. Per the germline V gene, CDR1 is SGDLS and CDR2 is YYNGEE. This CDR3 is 14 amino acids long.

Sequencing input: naive CD4+ T cells from blood. The rearrangement uses TRBV9 and TRBJ1-1; weak D call: TRBD1 (6 bases). The sequence was collected from a young man with type 1 diabetes. The CDR3 sequence is CASSGPGGDTEAFF. In DNA form, the CDR3 reads TGTGCCAGCAGCGGCCCGGGGGGCGACACTGAAGCTTTCTTT.